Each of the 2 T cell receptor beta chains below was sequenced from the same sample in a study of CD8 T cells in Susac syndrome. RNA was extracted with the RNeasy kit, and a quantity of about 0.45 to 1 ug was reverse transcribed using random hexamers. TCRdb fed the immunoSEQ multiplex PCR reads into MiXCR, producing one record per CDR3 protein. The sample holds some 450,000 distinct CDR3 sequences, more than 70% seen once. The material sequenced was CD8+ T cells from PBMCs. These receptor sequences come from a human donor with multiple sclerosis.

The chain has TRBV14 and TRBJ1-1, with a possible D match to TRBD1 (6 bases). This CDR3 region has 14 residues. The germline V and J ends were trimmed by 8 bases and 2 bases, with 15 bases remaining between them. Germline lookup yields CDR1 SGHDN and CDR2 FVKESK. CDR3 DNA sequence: TGTGCCAGCTCCCGGGAGGGGACAAACACTGAAGCTTTCTTT. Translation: CASSREGTNTEAFF.

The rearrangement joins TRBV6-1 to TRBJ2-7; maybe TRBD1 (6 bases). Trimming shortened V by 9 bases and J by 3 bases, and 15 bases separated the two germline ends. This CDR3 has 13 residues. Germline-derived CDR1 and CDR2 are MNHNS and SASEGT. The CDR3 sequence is CASRQVGRYEQYF. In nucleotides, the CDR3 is TGTGCCAGTCGACAGGTTGGGCGCTACGAGCAGTACTTC.